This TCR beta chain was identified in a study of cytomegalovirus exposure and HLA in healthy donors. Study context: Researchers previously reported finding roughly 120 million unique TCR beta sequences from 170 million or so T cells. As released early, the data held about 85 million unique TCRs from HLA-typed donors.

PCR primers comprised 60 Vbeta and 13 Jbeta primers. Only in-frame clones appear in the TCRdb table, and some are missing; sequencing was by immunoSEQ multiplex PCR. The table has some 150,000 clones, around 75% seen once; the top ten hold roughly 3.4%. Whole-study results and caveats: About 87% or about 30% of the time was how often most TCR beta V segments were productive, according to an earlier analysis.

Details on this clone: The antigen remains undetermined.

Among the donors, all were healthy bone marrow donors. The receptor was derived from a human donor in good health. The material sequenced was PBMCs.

The CDR3: CASSLRGGVSYNEQFF. The CDR3 bases are TGTGCCAGCAGCTTACGGGGTGGGGTTTCCTACAATGAGCAGTTCTTC. J is TRBJ2-1 and V is TRBV11-1, with D maybe TRBD2 (5 bases). Looked up from germline, CDR1 is SGHAT and CDR2 is FQDESV (reference sequence). V dropped 2 bases and J dropped 1 base, with 12 bases sitting between them. The CDR3 covers 16 residues.